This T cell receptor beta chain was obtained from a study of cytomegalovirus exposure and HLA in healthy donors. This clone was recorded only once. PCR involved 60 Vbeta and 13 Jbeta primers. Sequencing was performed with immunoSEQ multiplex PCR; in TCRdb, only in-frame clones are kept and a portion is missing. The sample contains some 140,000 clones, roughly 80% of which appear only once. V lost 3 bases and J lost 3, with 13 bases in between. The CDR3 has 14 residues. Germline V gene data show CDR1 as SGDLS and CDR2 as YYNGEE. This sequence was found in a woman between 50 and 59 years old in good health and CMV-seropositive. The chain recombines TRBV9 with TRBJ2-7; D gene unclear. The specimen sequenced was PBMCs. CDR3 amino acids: CASSEAGSFYEQYF. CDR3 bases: TGTGCCAGCAGCGAGGCAGGCAGCTTCTACGAGCAGTACTTC.